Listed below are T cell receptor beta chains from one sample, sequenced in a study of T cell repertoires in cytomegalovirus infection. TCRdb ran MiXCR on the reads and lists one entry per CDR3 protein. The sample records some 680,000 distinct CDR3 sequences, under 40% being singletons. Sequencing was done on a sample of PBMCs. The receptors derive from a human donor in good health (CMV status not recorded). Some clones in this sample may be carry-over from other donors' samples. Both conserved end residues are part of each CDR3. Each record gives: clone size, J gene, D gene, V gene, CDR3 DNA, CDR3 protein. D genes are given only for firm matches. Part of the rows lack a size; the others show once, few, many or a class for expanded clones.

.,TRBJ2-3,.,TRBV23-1,TGCGCCAGCATTACAATCTCCCAGATCACAGATACGCAGTATTTT,CASITISQITDTQYF
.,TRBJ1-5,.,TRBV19,TGTGCCAGTACCCAAGCCCACAGTCGTTCGGGAGTGCAGCCCCAGCATTTT,CASTQAHSRSGVQPQHF
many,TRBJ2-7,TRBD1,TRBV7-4,TGTGCCAGCAGCTTAGCCGGGACAGGGTTACTAATATCTGTGAATTTGAGTCGAGAGCAGTACTTC,CASSLAGTGLLISVNLSREQYF
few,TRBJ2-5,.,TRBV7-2,TGTGCCAGCAGCTTAGGAGGGATCCAAGAGACCCAGTACTTC,CASSLGGIQETQYF
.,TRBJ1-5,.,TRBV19,TGTGCCAGTAGCCGGGGACGGCGACAGTATAGCAATCAGCCCCAGCATTTT,CASSRGRRQYSNQPQHF
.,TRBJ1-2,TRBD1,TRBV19,TGTGCCAGTAGAGACAGGGGGCGTTGGGGCTACACCTTC,CASRDRGRWGYTF
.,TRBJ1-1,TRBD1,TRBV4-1,TGCGCCAGCAGCCAAGATGGCGCCAGACAGGGGAGAACTGAAGCTTTCTTT,CASSQDGARQGRTEAFF
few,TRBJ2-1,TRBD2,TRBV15,TGTGCCACCAGCCCTACCCCCAGCGGGGTTGACAATGAGCAGTTCTTC,CATSPTPSGVDNEQFF
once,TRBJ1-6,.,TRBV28,TGTGCCAGCAGGGCATCCGGGGCCTTGGATTCACCCCTCCACTTT,CASRASGALDSPLHF
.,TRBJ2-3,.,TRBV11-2,TGTGCCAGCAGCTTAGGTAGTCGGAGGGACAGCCGCACAGATACGCAGTATTTT,CASSLGSRRDSRTDTQYF
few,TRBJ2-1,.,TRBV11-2,TGTGCCAGCAGCTTCGTGGGGATAGAGCAGTTCTTC,CASSFVGIEQFF
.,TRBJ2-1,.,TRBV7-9,TGTGCCAGCAGCTTAGCGAGGAGTGTAGGGGGATACAATGAGCAGTTCTTC,CASSLARSVGGYNEQFF
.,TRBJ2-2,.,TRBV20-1,TGCAGTGCTAGAGCCCCGGGGGACAACACCGGGGAGCTGTTTTTT,CSARAPGDNTGELFF
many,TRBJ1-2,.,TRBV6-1,TGTGCCAGCAGTGATCCGTCCCTCGATCACACCTTC,CASSDPSLDHTF
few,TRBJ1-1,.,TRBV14,TGTGCCAGCAGCCGCACGGACTGGAACACTGAAGCTTTCTTT,CASSRTDWNTEAFF
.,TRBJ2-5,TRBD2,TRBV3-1,TGTGCCAGCAGCCAAGATGACCGACTAGCGAAATACGGACAAGAGACCCAGTACTTC,CASSQDDRLAKYGQETQYF
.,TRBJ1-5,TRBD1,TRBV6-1,TGTGCCAGCATATCACAGGGGGCAAGGTTTCAGCCCCAGCATTTT,CASISQGARFQPQHF
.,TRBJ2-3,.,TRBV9,TGTGCCAGCGAATACACAGATACGCAGTATTTT,CASEYTDTQYF
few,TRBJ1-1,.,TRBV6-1,TGTGCCAGCAGTGAAATGGTGACAGATAACACTGAAGCTTTCTTT,CASSEMVTDNTEAFF
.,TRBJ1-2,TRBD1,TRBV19,TGTGCCAGTACCCCGACAGGGGAGTCCTATGGCTACACCTTC,CASTPTGESYGYTF
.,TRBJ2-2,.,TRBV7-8,TGTGCCAGCAGCTATACCCAGGTAGCGGACACCGGGGAGCTGTTTTTT,CASSYTQVADTGELFF
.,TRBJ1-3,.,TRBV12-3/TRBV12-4,TGTGCCAGCACTCTCCAGGGATCTGGAAACACCATATATTTT,CASTLQGSGNTIYF
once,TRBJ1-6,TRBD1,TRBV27,TGTGCCAGCAGTTTAGGGACAGGGGGCAATAATTCACCCCTCCACTTT,CASSLGTGGNNSPLHF
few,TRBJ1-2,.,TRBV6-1,TGTGCCAGCAGTCGAACCGAGTATGGCTACACCTTC,CASSRTEYGYTF
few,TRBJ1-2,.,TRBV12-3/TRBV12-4,TGTGCCAGCAAGGCGCAGGGACGTCGCGGCTACACCTTC,CASKAQGRRGYTF
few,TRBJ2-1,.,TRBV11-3,TGTGCCAGCAGCCTCCTGTCGAACAATGAGCAGTTCTTC,CASSLLSNNEQFF
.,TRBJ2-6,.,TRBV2,TGTGCCAGCAGCGCCGGACGGCACTCTGGGGCCAACGTCCTGACTTTC,CASSAGRHSGANVLTF
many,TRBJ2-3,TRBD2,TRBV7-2,TGTGCCAGCAGCTTAGCGAGTTGGGGAGCGGGGGAATCCACAGATACGCAGTATTTT,CASSLASWGAGESTDTQYF
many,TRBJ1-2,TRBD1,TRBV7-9,TGTGCCAGCAGCCCCGACAGGGGAAAGGGCTACACCTTC,CASSPDRGKGYTF
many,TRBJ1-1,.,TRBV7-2,TGTGCCAGCAGCGAAAACAGGGACAACACTGAAGCTTTCTTT,CASSENRDNTEAFF
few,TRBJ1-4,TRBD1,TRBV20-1,TGCAGTGCTAGAGCCCGAGGGACAGGGGCAAGTGAAAAACTGTTTTTT,CSARARGTGASEKLFF
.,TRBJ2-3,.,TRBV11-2,TGTGCCAGCAGCTCCGATTCTCCGGACATAGGCGCAGATACGCAGTATTTT,CASSSDSPDIGADTQYF
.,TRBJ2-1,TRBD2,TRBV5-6,TGTGCCAGCAGCTTGATAGCGGGTGGGGTCTTCTTC,CASSLIAGGVFF
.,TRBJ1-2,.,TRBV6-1,TGTGCCAGCAGTGAAGATTCAAGCTATGGCTACACCTTC,CASSEDSSYGYTF
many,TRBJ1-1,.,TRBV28,TGTGCCAGCAGTTTAGAGGGGGAGTGGACTGAAGCTTTCTTT,CASSLEGEWTEAFF
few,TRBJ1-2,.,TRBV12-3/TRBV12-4,TGTGCCAGCAGTTTCGGGGAAAATGGCTACACCTTC,CASSFGENGYTF
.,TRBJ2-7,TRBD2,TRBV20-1,TGCAGTGCTAGGACTAGCGGGATGAACGAGCAGTACTTC,CSARTSGMNEQYF
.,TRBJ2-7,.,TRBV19,TGTGCCAGTAGCAGGGGAGGTTTCTACGAGCAGTACTTC,CASSRGGFYEQYF
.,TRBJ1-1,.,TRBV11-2,TGTGCCAGCAGCTTGAAACTGAACCCTGAATCTTTCTTT,CASSLKLNPESFF
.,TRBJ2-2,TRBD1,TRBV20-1,TGCAGTGCTAGTAAAAACGGTTGGACAGGGTCCGGGGAGCTGTTTTTT,CSASKNGWTGSGELFF
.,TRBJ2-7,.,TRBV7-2,TGTGCCAGCAGCTCCGAGGGGGGCCTATACAAGCAGTACTTC,CASSSEGGLYKQYF
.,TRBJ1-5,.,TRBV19,TGTGCCAGTAGTTTGTCCAGGGTGGATAATCAGCCCCAGCATTTT,CASSLSRVDNQPQHF
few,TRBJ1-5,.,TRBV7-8,TGTGCCAGCAGCCACCTTCCCCAGCCCCAGCATTTT,CASSHLPQPQHF
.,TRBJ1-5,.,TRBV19,TGTGCCAGTAGTATTACAACTCGGAGCAATCAGCCCCAGCATTTT,CASSITTRSNQPQHF
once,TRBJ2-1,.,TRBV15,TGTGCCACCAGCCGCCGAGCAGGTGAGCAGTTCTTC,CATSRRAGEQFF
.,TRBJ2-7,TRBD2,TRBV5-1,TGCGCCAGCAGCCGGGAGGGGGATGTTGCACTCGAGCAGTACTTC,CASSREGDVALEQYF
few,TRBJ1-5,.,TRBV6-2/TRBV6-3,TGTGCCAGCAGTACCTTCGCGGGACGGGGGAATCAGCCCCAGCATTTT,CASSTFAGRGNQPQHF
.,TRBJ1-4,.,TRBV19,TGTGCCAGTAGTTTGAAAAGGGAAAAACTGTTTTTT,CASSLKREKLFF
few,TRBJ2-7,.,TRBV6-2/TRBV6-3,TGTGCCAGCAGTTACTCGTGGACCCACAGGGTATCTTCCTACGAGCAGTACTTC,CASSYSWTHRVSSYEQYF
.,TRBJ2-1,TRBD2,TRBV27,TGTGCCAGCAGTGAGAGGAAAGCGGGAGTCGTCTCCTACAATGAGCAGTTCTTC,CASSERKAGVVSYNEQFF
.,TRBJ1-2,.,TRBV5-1,TGCGCCAGCAAAATGGGACTGTGGGACTATGGCTACACCTTC,CASKMGLWDYGYTF
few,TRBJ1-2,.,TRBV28,TGTGCCAGCAGTCCAGACAGGATTCTCGGGGGCTACACCTTC,CASSPDRILGGYTF
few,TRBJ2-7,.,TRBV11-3,TGTGCCAGCAGCTTCGGGGACTCGCTAACCTACGAGCAGTACTTC,CASSFGDSLTYEQYF
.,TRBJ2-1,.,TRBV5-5,TGTGCCAGCAGTTACCGTCAGGGGAAGGTGATCGACAATGAGCAGTTCTTC,CASSYRQGKVIDNEQFF
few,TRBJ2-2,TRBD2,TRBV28,TGTGCCAGCAGTTCCCGTTGGGCGGGGGGCGGCACCGGGGAGCTGTTTTTT,CASSSRWAGGGTGELFF
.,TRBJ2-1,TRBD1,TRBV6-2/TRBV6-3,TGTGCCAGCAGTTACCGGGACAGGGGAGGTCTCAATGAGCAGTTCTTC,CASSYRDRGGLNEQFF
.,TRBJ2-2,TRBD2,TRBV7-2,TGTGCCAGCAGACTAGCGGGGGCGAACACCGGGGAGCTGTTTTTT,CASRLAGANTGELFF
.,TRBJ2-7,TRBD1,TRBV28,TGTGCCAGCCAGGGGGTTCTCGGGCAGTACTTC,CASQGVLGQYF
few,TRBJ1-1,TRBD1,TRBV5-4,TGTGCCAGCAGCAGTCCCCAGGGGGACACTGAAGCTTTCTTT,CASSSPQGDTEAFF